One sample yielded the 24 T cell receptor beta chains listed below, sequenced in a study of blood T cells in healthy people across ages. The authors ran a second PCR of roughly 6 to 12 cycles using a sample-barcoded 5' primer and a J-beta primer mix. TCRdb ran MiXCR on the 5' RACE reads and lists one entry per CDR3 protein. The sample lists around 1,000,000 distinct CDR3 sequences, roughly 24% occurring once. These sequences were also reported in another study, on T cells of mothers and their children.

Sequenced input: blood. All receptors come from a girl aged 2 to 10 in good health.

The table lists this clonotype with a few counts. The chain uses TRBV19 and TRBJ1-5, with TRBD1 as a possible D gene (6 bases). Trimming cost V 4 bases and J 4 bases, with 14 bases left between them. The germline CDR1 and CDR2 sequences are LNHDA and SQIVND (reference sequence). The CDR3 loop spans 15 amino acids. CDR3 amino acids: CASSTSGGGNQPQHF. The CDR3 DNA sequence: TGTGCCAGTAGTACCTCGGGAGGGGGGAATCAGCCCCAGCATTTT.

The V call is TRBV12-3 or TRBV12-4, the J call TRBJ2-7, with no clear D. CDR3 length equals 12 residues. V was pared by 2 bases and J by 6 bases, with 8 bases between. CDR3 bases: TGTGCCAGCAGTTTACGGACCGGCGAGCAGTACTTC. Protein sequence: CASSLRTGEQYF.

This clonotype appeared a few times. The chain has TRBV29-1 and TRBJ1-2; D might be TRBD1 (6 bases). The germline V and J ends were trimmed by 6 bases and 3 bases, with 11 bases remaining between them. The V gene's germline CDR1 is SQVTM and CDR2 ANQGSEA. The CDR3 is 12 residues long. The CDR3 region has the DNA TGCAGCGTATACAGGGTCGACTATGGCTACACCTTC. The encoded protein is CSVYRVDYGYTF.

V and J are TRBV6-5 and TRBJ2-7, with 9 bases that match TRBD2. Trimming removed 6 bases from V and 1 base from J; junction bases left unmatched: 7. This CDR3 has 15 residues. Germline V gene data show CDR1 as MNHEY and CDR2 as SVGAGI. This CDR3 reads CASSRTLAGSYEQYF. The CDR3 coding sequence is TGTGCCAGCAGCAGGACCCTAGCGGGGTCCTACGAGCAGTACTTC.

The CDR3 reads CASSLARSAFVGYGYTF. The CDR3 DNA sequence: TGTGCCAGCAGTTTAGCGCGGTCCGCCTTTGTAGGCTATGGCTACACCTTC. J is TRBJ1-2 and V is TRBV12-3 or TRBV12-4; D unresolved. The CDR3 sequence is 17 residues long. V lost 0 bases and J lost 4, with 18 bases in between.

This clonotype was seen a handful of times. This sequence joins TRBV6-2 or TRBV6-3 and TRBJ2-5, with TRBD2 matching 11 bases. Unmatched junction bases numbered 10, after V lost 5 bases and J lost 11 bases. Germline V gene data show CDR1 as MNHEY and CDR2 as SVGEGT. The CDR3 runs 14 residues. CDR3 residues: CASSNEAGLAVQYF. DNA of the CDR3: TGTGCCAGCAGTAACGAGGCGGGACTAGCGGTGCAGTACTTC.

The sample holds a few counts of this clonotype. The CDR3 DNA sequence: TGTGCCAGCAGTCACAATGTGTGGGAGTCGTATCCTGGGGCCAACGTCCTGACTTTC. Translation gives CASSHNVWESYPGANVLTF. The V gene is TRBV13, the J gene TRBJ2-6; weak D call: TRBD2 (5 bases). This CDR3 contains 19 residues. The germline gives CDR1 PRHDT, CDR2 FYEKMQ (reference sequence). Trimming removed 6 bases from V and 2 bases from J, with 23 bases in between.

This chain links TRBV7-2 with TRBJ2-4; 9 bases are shared with TRBD2. The CDR3 spans 16 residues. The trim removed 1 base at V and 0 bases at J, leaving 1 base unmatched. Germline CDR1 and CDR2: SGHTA and FQGNSA. The CDR3 coding sequence is TGTGCCAGCAGCTTAGGGGGACTAGCAGCCAAAAACATTCAGTACTTC. Protein: CASSLGGLAAKNIQYF.

This clonotype was detected only a few times. The V gene is TRBV24-1, the J gene TRBJ1-2; D unclear. Germline lookup yields CDR1 KGHDR and CDR2 SFDVKD. There are 13 residues in the CDR3. The V end lost 6 bases, the J end lost 8 bases, and 15 bases lay between the germline ends. DNA for the CDR3: TGTGCCACCAGTAAGTCCTCCTCGGAAGGCTACACCTTC. Encoded protein: CATSKSSSEGYTF.

The chain carries TRBV11-1 and TRBJ2-3; 8 nucleotides align to TRBD2. The CDR3 spans 15 residues. The V segment lost 5 bases and the J segment 3 bases; nucleotides outside the gene matches: 7. CDR1 and CDR2 (germline): SGHAT, FQDESV (reference sequence). The CDR3 loop is CASSPGRGGTDTQYF. CDR3 nucleotide sequence: TGTGCCAGCAGCCCCGGGAGGGGTGGAACAGATACGCAGTATTTT. Supplemented by reference TRBV11-1 and TRBJ2-3, the full variable domain reads EAEVAQSPRYKITEKSQAVAFWCDPISGHATLYWYRQILGQGPELLVQFQDESVVDDSQLPKDRFSAERLKGVDSTLKIQPAELGDSAMYLCASSPGRGGTDTQYFGPGTRLTVL.

The gene calls are TRBV29-1 and TRBJ2-1; TRBD2 might be the D (6 bases). This CDR3 is 16 amino acids long. Germline-derived CDR1 and CDR2 are SQVTM and ANQGSEA. V lost 4 bases and J lost 2, with 18 bases in between. The CDR3: CSVVGEPGEAYNEQFF. CDR3 DNA: TGCAGCGTTGTTGGGGAACCGGGGGAGGCCTACAATGAGCAGTTCTTC.

The gene calls are TRBV6-6 and TRBJ2-1; D is unclear. The germline V gene encodes CDR1 MNHNY and CDR2 SVGAGI (reference sequence). Deletions cut 4 bases from V and 1 base from J, with 8 bases between. The CDR3 covers 14 residues. The CDR3 protein is CASSLSESYNEQFF. In DNA, the CDR3 is TGTGCCAGCAGTTTAAGCGAGTCCTACAATGAGCAGTTCTTC.

The rearrangement uses TRBV29-1 and TRBJ1-2; tentative D call: TRBD1 (5 bases). Germline CDR1 SQVTM, CDR2 ANQGSEA. CDR3 length: 10 amino acids. V shed 4 bases and J shed 8 bases, with 8 bases lying between them. CDR3 DNA sequence: TGCAGCGTTGGGGACGGGGGCTACACCTTC. This gives the protein CSVGDGGYTF.

The CDR3, as DNA: TGTGCCAGCAGTTTACCAGGGGTTGGTAATCAGCCCCAGCATTTT. Amino acid sequence: CASSLPGVGNQPQHF. V is TRBV28 and J is TRBJ1-5; weak D call: TRBD1 (6 bases). Germline-derived CDR1 and CDR2 are MDHEN and SYDVKM. The CDR3 runs to 15 residues. With 2 bases removed from V and 4 bases from J, the gap between germline ends came to 12 bases.

The chain recombines TRBV4-3 with TRBJ1-2; possible D gene TRBD1, 6 bases. Germline V gene data show CDR1 as LGHNA and CDR2 as YSLEER. V was shortened by 1 base and J by 6 bases, with 9 bases between the two germline ends. The length of the CDR3 is 13 residues. The CDR3 spells CASSQGTVDGYTF. CDR3 nucleotide sequence: TGCGCCAGCAGCCAAGGGACAGTGGATGGCTACACCTTC.

CDR3 sequence: CASGDSNGNTQYF. CDR3 bases: TGTGCCAGCGGGGATTCGAATGGGAATACGCAGTATTTT. The rearrangement uses TRBV6-2 or TRBV6-3 and TRBJ2-3; D not resolved. Germline CDR1 reads MNHEY; CDR2 reads SVGEGT. The V gene lost 8 bases and the J gene lost 7 bases, with 16 bases spanning the gap. The CDR3 runs to 13 residues.

The chain links TRBV15 to TRBJ2-5; 11 bases agree with TRBD2. V trimming: 0 bases; J trimming: 1 base; junction bases outside the gene matches: 4. CDR1 is LNHNV and CDR2 is YYDKDF in the germline V gene (reference sequence). CDR3 length equals 17 residues. The DNA of the CDR3 is TGTGCCACCAGCAGAGATTTAGCGGGGGGGCTCCAAGAGACCCAGTACTTC. Translation gives CATSRDLAGGLQETQYF.

The table lists this clonotype with a few counts. The chain links TRBV28 to TRBJ2-3, with 12 bases matching TRBD2. CDR1 MDHEN and CDR2 SYDVKM come from the germline V gene. The CDR3 runs 17 residues. The trim removed 5 bases at V and 2 bases at J, leaving 8 bases unmatched. DNA of the CDR3: TGTGCCAGCAGTACTCGGACTAGCGGGGCCCCCACAGATACGCAGTATTTT. This codes for CASSTRTSGAPTDTQYF.

This clonotype has only a few counts. The CDR3 DNA is TGTGCCAGCGAATACCAAGAGACCCAGTACTTC. It specifies CASEYQETQYF. J is TRBJ2-5 and V is TRBV2; D gene unclear. From germline, CDR1 is SNHLY and CDR2 FYNNEI. The CDR3 is 11 amino acids. Trimming shortened V by 8 bases and J by 0 bases, and 4 bases separated the two germline ends.

The chain carries TRBV4-1 and TRBJ1-3; D is possibly TRBD1 (5 bases). The CDR3 has 15 amino acids. Germline V lookup: CDR1 MGHRA, CDR2 YSYEKL. V was pared by 0 bases and J by 3 bases, with 9 bases between. Written as DNA, the CDR3 is TGCGCCAGCAGCCAAGATGGGGCCCTTGGAAACACCATATATTTT. Translating it yields CASSQDGALGNTIYF.

The rearrangement joins TRBV7-8 to TRBJ2-5, with unresolved D. This CDR3 comprises 11 residues. The germline V gene encodes CDR1 SGHVS and CDR2 FQNEAQ. With 4 bases removed from V and 11 bases from J, the gap between germline ends came to 11 bases. The CDR3 here is CASSSKNEQYF. CDR3 bases: TGTGCCAGCAGCTCCAAAAATGAGCAGTACTTC.

The V and J genes are TRBV20-1 and TRBJ2-5, with a possible D match to TRBD2 (5 bases). The germline V gene has CDR1 DFQATT and CDR2 SNEGSKA (reference sequence). The CDR3 has 13 amino acids. Trimming cost V 5 bases and J 6 bases, with 16 bases left between them. The CDR3 region has the DNA TGCAGTGCTTTATTAGAGGGTGGAAAGACCCAGTACTTC. It yields the protein CSALLEGGKTQYF.

V gene TRBV29-1 combines with J gene TRBJ2-7, with TRBD1 matching 8 bases. This CDR3 is 14 amino acids long. V gave up 4 bases and J gave up 2 bases; unmatched junction bases: 7. CDR1 and CDR2 (germline): SQVTM, ANQGSEA. The chain's CDR3 is CSVADPGQAYEQYF. DNA of the CDR3: TGCAGCGTTGCGGATCCGGGACAGGCCTACGAGCAGTACTTC.

The chain couples TRBV5-1 to TRBJ2-1; 7 bases agree with TRBD2. Germline CDR1 is SGHRS and CDR2 is YFSETQ. J gave up 0 bases and V 0 bases, and 9 bases lay outside the gene matches. This CDR3 spans 18 amino acids. The CDR3 bases are TGCGCCAGCAGCTTGGGGGACTACCGATCCAACTCCTACAATGAGCAGTTCTTC. The encoded protein is CASSLGDYRSNSYNEQFF.